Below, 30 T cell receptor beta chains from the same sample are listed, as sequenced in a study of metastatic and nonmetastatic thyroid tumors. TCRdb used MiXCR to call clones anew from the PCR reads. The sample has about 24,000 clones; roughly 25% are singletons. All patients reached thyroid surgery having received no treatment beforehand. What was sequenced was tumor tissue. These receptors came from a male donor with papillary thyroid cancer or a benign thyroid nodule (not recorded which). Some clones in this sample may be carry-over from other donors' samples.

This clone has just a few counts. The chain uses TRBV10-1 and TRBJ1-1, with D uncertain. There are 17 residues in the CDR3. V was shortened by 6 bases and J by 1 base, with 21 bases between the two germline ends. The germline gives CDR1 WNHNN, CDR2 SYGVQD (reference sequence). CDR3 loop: CASSLLGRPTGNTEAFF. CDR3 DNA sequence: TGCGCCAGCAGCTTGCTTGGCCGCCCTACGGGGAACACTGAAGCTTTCTTT.

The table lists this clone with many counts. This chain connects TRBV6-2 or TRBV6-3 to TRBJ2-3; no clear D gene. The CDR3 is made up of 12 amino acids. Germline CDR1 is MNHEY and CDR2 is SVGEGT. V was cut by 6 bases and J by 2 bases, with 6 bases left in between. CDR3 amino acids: CASRTSTDTQYF. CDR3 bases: TGTGCCAGCAGGACCTCCACAGATACGCAGTATTTT.

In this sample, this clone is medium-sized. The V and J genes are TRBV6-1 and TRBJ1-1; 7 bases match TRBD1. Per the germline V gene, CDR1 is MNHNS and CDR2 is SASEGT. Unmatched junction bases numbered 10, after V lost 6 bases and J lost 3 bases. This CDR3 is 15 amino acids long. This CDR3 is CASSPYRGMDTEAFF. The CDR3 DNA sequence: TGTGCCAGCAGCCCCTACAGGGGTATGGACACTGAAGCTTTCTTT.

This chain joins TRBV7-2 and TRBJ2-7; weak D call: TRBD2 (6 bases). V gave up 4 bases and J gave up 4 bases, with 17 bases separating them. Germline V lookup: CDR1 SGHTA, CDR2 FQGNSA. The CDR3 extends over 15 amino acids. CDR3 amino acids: CASSSHWGLEYEQYF. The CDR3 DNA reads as TGTGCCAGCAGCTCTCATTGGGGACTCGAGTACGAGCAGTACTTC.

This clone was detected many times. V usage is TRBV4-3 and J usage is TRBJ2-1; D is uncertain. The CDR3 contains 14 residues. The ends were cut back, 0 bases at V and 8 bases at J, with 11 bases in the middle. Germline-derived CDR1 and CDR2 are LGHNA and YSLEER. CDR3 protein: CASSQDLASHEQFF. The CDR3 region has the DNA TGCGCCAGCAGCCAAGATCTCGCGTCCCATGAGCAGTTCTTC.

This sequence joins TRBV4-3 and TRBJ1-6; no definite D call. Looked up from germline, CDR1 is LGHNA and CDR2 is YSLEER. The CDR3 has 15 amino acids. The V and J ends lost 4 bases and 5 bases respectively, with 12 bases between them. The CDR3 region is CASSPGGSNNSPLHF. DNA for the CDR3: TGCGCCAGCAGCCCCGGAGGATCTAATAATTCACCCCTCCACTTT.

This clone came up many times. The CDR3 nucleotides are TGTGCCAGTAGTATTCAGGTGAACACTGAAGCTTTCTTT. It is translated as CASSIQVNTEAFF. The rearrangement links TRBV19 to TRBJ1-1; no firm D call. CDR1 and CDR2 (germline): LNHDA, SQIVND (reference sequence). The CDR3 runs to 13 residues. The ends were cut back, 3 bases at V and 0 bases at J, with 5 bases in the middle. The full variable domain, rest sourced from reference TRBV19 and TRBJ1-1, is DGGITQSPKYLFRKEGQNVTLSCEQNLNHDAMYWYRQDPGQGLRLIYYSQIVNDFQKGDIAEGYSVSREKKESFPLTVTSAQKNPTAFYLCASSIQVNTEAFFGQGTRLTVV.

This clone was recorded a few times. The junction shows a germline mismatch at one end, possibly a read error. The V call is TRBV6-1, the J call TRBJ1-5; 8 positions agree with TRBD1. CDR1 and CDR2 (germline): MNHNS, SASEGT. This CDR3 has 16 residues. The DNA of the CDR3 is TGTGCCAGCAGTGAGATGCCAGGGGGCGACAGTCAGCCCCAGAATTTT. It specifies CASSEMPGGDSQPQNF.

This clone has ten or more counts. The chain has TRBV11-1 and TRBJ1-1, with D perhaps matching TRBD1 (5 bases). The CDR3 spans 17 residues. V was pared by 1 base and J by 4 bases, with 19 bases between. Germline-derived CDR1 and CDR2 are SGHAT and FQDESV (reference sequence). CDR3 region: CASSLVWGAAPGTEAFF. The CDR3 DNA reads TGTGCCAGCAGCTTAGTATGGGGCGCGGCGCCTGGCACTGAAGCTTTCTTT.

CDR3 coding DNA: TGTGCCAGCAGTTTAAGTGCAGGCTTAAAGCGGGAGCAGTACTTC. Residues: CASSLSAGLKREQYF. The rearrangement links TRBV28 to TRBJ2-7, with TRBD2 as a possible D gene (5 bases). CDR1 MDHEN and CDR2 SYDVKM come from the germline V gene. V was trimmed by 2 bases and J by 7 bases, leaving 18 bases between them. The CDR3 spans 15 residues.

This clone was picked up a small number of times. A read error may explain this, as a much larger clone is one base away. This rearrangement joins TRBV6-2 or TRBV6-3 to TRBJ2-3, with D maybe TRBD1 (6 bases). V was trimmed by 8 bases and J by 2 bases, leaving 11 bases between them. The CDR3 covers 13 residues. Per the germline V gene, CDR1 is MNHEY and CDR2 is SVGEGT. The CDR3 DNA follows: TGTGCCAGCGAGGGGGTGATCACAGATACGCAGTATTTT. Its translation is CASEGVITDTQYF.

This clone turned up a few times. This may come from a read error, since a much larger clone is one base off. The CDR3 loop is CAGSLGGRETQYF. Here the CDR3 DNA reads TGTGCCGGCAGCTTGGGGGGGAGAGAGACCCAGTACTTC. The V call is TRBV7-2, the J call TRBJ2-5, with 7 nucleotides matching TRBD2. The V gene's germline CDR1 is SGHTA and CDR2 FQGNSA. The CDR3 has 13 amino acids.

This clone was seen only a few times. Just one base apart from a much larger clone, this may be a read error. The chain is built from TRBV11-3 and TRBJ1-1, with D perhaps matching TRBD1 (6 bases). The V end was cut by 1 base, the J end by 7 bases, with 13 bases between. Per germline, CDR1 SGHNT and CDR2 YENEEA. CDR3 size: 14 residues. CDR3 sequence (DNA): TGTGCCAGCAGCTTAGGAAGGGGGAGCATTGAAGCTTTCTTT. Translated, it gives CASSLGRGSIEAFF.

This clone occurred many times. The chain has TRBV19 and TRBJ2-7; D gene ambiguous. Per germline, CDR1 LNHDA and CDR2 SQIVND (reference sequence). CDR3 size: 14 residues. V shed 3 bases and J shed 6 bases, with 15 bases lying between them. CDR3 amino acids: CASSMTYSTIEQYF. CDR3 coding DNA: TGTGCCAGTAGTATGACATATTCTACGATCGAGCAGTACTTC.

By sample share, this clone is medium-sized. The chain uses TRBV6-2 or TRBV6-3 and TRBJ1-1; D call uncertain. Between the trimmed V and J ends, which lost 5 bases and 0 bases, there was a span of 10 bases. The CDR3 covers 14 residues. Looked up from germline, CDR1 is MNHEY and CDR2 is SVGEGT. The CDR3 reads CASSPNVVNTEAFF. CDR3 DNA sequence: TGTGCCAGCAGTCCGAATGTCGTGAACACTGAAGCTTTCTTT.

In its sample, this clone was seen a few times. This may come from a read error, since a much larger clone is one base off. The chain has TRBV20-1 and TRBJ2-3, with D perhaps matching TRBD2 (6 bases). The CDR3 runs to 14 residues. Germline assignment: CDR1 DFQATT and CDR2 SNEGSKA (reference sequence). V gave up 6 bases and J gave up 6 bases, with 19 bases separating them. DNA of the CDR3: TGCAGTGCAACTAAATCGGGAGAAGGGGATACGCAGTATTTT. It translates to CSATKSGEGDTQYF.

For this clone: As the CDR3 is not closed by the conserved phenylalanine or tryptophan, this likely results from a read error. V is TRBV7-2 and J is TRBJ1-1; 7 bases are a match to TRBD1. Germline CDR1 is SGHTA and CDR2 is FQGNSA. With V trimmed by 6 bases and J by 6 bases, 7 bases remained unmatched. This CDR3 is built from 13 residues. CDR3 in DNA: TGTGCCAGCAGGCGGGACAGATTCCCTGAAGCTTTCTTA. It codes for CASRRDRFPEAFL.

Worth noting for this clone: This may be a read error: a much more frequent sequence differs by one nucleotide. The CDR3 nucleotides read TGTGCCAGCAGCGGATCGGGGGAGACTGGCAATGAGCAGTTCTTC. Translation: CASSGSGETGNEQFF. V and J are TRBV5-6 and TRBJ2-1; possibly TRBD2 for D (6 bases). Germline V CDR1 and CDR2: SGHDT, YYEEEE. The CDR3 length is 15 residues. The V and J ends lost 4 bases and 6 bases respectively, with 17 bases between them.

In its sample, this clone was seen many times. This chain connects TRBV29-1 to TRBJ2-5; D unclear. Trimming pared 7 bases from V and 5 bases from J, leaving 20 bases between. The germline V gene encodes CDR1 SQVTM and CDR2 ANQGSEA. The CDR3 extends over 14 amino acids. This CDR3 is CSALGFERPETQYF. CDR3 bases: TGCAGCGCTTTGGGCTTCGAGCGTCCGGAGACCCAGTACTTC.

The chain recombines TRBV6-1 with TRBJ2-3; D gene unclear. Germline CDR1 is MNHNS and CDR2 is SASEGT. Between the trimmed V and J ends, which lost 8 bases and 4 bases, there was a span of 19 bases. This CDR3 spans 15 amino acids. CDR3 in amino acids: CASRLSSVHSDTQYF. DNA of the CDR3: TGTGCCAGCCGCCTGTCTTCAGTGCACTCAGATACGCAGTATTTT.

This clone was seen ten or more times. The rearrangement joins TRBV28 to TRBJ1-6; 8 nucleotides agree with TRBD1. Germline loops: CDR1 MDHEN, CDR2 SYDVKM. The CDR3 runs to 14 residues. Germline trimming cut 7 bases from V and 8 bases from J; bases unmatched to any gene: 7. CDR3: CASTRDRIYSPLHF. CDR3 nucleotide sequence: TGTGCCAGCACCCGGGACAGGATCTATTCACCCCTCCACTTT. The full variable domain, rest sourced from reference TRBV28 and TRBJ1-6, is DVKVTQSSRYLVKRTGEKVFLECVQDMDHENMFWYRQDPGLGLRLIYFSYDVKMKEKGDIPEGYSVSREKKERFSLILESASTNQTSMYLCASTRDRIYSPLHFGNGTRLTVT.

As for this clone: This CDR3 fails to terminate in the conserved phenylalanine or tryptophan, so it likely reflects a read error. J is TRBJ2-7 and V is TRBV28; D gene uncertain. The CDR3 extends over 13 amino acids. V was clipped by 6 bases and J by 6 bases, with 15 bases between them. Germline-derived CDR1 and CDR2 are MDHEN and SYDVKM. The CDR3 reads CASRNLAGVEQYS. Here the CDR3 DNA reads TGTGCCAGCAGGAACTTAGCTGGAGTCGAGCAGTACTCC.

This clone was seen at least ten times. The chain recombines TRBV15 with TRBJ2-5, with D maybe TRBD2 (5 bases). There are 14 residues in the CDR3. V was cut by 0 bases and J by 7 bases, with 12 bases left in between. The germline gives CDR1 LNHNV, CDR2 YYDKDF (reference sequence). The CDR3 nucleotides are TGTGCCACCAGCAGAGATGAGGGTTTGGGGACCCAGTACTTC. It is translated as CATSRDEGLGTQYF. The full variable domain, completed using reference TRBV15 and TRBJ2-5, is DAMVIQNPRYQVTQFGKPVTLSCSQTLNHNVMYWYQQKSSQAPKLLFHYYDKDFNNEADTPDNFQSRRPNTSFCFLDIRSPGLGDTAMYLCATSRDEGLGTQYFGPGTRLLVL.

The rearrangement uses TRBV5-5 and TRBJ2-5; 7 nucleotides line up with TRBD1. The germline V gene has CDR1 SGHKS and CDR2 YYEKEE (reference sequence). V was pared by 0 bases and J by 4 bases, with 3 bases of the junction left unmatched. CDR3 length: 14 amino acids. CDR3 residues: CASSLGQGLETQYF. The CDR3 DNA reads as TGTGCCAGCAGCTTGGGACAGGGATTAGAGACCCAGTACTTC.

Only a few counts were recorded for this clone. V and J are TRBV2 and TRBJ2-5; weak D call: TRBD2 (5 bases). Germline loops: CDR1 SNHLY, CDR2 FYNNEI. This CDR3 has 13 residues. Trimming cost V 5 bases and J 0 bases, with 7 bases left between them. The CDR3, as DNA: TGTGCCAGCAGTTGGCGGGACCAAGAGACCCAGTACTTC. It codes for CASSWRDQETQYF.

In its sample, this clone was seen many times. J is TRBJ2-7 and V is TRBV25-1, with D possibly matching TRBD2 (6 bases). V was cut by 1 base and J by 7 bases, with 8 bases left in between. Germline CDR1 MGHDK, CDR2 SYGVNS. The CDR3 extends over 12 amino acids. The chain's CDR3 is CASSEFSGEQYF. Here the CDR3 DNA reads TGTGCCAGCAGTGAATTTAGCGGTGAGCAGTACTTC.

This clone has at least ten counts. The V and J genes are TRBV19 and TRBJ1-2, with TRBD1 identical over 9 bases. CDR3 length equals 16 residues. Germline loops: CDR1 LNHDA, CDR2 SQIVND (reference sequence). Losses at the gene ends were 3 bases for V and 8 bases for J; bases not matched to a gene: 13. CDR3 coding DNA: TGTGCCAGTAGTATCAGTGGACAGGGGATCATGGACGGCTACACCTTC. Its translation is CASSISGQGIMDGYTF.

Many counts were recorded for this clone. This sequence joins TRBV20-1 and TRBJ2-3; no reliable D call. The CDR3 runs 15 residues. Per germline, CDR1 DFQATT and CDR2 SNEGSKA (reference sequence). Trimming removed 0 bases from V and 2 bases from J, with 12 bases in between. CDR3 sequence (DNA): TGCAGTGCTAGAGATCGACTCTCTGCCACAGATACGCAGTATTTT. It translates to CSARDRLSATDTQYF.

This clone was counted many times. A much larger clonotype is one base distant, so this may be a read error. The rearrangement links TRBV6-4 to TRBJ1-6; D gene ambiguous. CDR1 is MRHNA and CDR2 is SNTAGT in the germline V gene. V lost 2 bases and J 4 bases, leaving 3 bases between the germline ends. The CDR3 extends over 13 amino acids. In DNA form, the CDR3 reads TGTGCCAGCAGTGACAGGTATAATTCACCCCTCCACTTT. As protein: CASSDRYNSPLHF.

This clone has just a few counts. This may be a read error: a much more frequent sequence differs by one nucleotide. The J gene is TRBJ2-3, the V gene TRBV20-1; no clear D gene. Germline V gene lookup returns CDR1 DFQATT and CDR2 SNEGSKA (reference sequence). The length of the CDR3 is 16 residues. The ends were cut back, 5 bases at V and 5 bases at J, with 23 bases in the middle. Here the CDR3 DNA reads TGCAGTGCTCCCCGGTCGCCAGCGACCTGGCGAGATACGCAGTATTTT. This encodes CSAPRSPATWRDTQYF.